This T cell receptor beta chain stems from a study of T cell responses to AZD1222 COVID-19 vaccine. Some clones are missing from TCRdb's copy, which holds only in-frame ones; the method was immunoSEQ multiplex PCR. This table has about 170,000 clones, around 90% appearing once. The V and J ends lost 1 base and 2 bases respectively, with 5 bases between them. CDR3 size: 13 residues. Germline-derived CDR1 and CDR2 are SEHNR and FQNEAQ (reference sequence). The chain employs TRBV7-9 and TRBJ1-2; no definite D call. The material sequenced was peripheral blood, taken on day 0 of AZD1222 vaccination. The receptor was isolated from an adult in good health. CDR3 loop: CASSLDWNYGYTF. CDR3 in DNA: TGTGCCAGCAGCTTAGATTGGAACTATGGCTACACCTTC.